The rows below give T cell receptor beta chains drawn from one sample of a study of cytomegalovirus exposure and HLA in healthy donors. Produced via immunoSEQ multiplex PCR; TCRdb's table is partial and in-frame only. This sample contains approximately 58,000 clones. The sample consisted of PBMCs. The receptors stem from a young man in good health and CMV-seropositive. The CDR3 runs from the conserved cysteine through the conserved F or W. A D gene is named only where the DNA matches it firmly.

J | V | D | CDR3 | DNA
TRBJ2-2 | TRBV5-4 | NA | CASSNRERNTGELFF | TGTGCCAGCAGCAACCGGGAAAGGAACACCGGGGAGCTGTTTTTT
TRBJ2-7 | TRBV5-6 | NA | CASSTRDNAYEQYF | TGTGCCAGCAGCACCCGGGACAACGCCTACGAGCAGTACTTC
TRBJ2-7 | TRBV14 | TRBD2 | CASSRISGGLVYEQYF | TGTGCCAGCAGCCGGATTAGCGGGGGGCTGGTCTACGAGCAGTACTTC
TRBJ2-5 | TRBV11-3 | TRBD1 | CASSLAGQGQGTQYF | TGTGCCAGCAGCTTAGCAGGACAGGGCCAGGGGACCCAGTACTTC
TRBJ2-2 | TRBV11-2 | TRBD2 | CASSVTSGRAGAGELFF | TGTGCCAGCAGCGTAACTAGCGGGAGGGCGGGCGCCGGGGAGCTGTTTTTT
TRBJ2-5 | TRBV21-1 | NA | CASSKALWGVRETQYF | TGTGCCAGCAGCAAAGCGCTTTGGGGGGTGCGGGAGACCCAGTACTTC
TRBJ2-1 | TRBV19 | NA | CASTLSGASSYNEQFF | TGTGCCAGTACCCTATCAGGGGCGAGCTCCTACAATGAGCAGTTCTTC
TRBJ1-2 | TRBV30 | NA | CAWSGQSNYGYTF | TGTGCCTGGAGTGGACAGTCTAACTATGGCTACACCTTC
TRBJ1-5 | TRBV29-1 | NA | CSVAQGPNQPQHF | TGCAGCGTTGCTCAGGGTCCCAATCAGCCCCAGCATTTT
TRBJ1-4 | TRBV2 | NA | CASTRRAEKLFF | TGTGCCAGCACGCGCAGGGCTGAAAAACTGTTTTTT
TRBJ1-1 | TRBV6-5 | NA | CASTKREVTEAFF | TGTGCCAGCACCAAAAGGGAGGTCACTGAAGCTTTCTTT
TRBJ2-7 | TRBV7-3 | NA | CASKRTELSYEQYF | TGTGCCAGCAAGCGGACGGAACTCTCCTACGAGCAGTACTTC
TRBJ2-2 | TRBV2 | NA | CASTPTGNTGELFF | TGTGCCAGCACACCGACAGGGAACACCGGGGAGCTGTTTTTT
TRBJ2-5 | TRBV19 | TRBD2 | CASSMGVAGGYQETQYF | TGTGCCAGTAGTATGGGGGTGGCGGGAGGGTACCAAGAGACCCAGTACTTC
TRBJ2-5 | TRBV10-1 | TRBD2 | CASSERPGTSGNIETQYF | TGCGCCAGCAGTGAGCGACCCGGGACTAGCGGGAATATAGAGACCCAGTACTTC
TRBJ2-3 | TRBV4-1 | TRBD2 | CASSRRAPSGRAGGTDTQYF | TGCGCCAGCAGCCGCCGGGCTCCTAGCGGGAGGGCCGGGGGGACAGATACGCAGTATTTT
TRBJ2-3 | TRBV7-9 | TRBD2 | CASSSLLAGGPGLDKQYF | TGTGCCAGCAGCTCCCTACTAGCGGGGGGGCCTGGTTTAGATAAGCAGTATTTT
TRBJ2-1 | TRBV6-1 | TRBD2 | CASSVSRGTSGGVGEQFF | TGTGCCAGCAGTGTATCTCGCGGGACTAGCGGGGGGGTTGGTGAGCAGTTCTTC
TRBJ2-7 | TRBV9 | TRBD1 | CASSATGISYEQYF | TGTGCCAGCAGCGCGACAGGGATTTCGTACGAGCAGTACTTC
TRBJ1-6 | TRBV19 | TRBD1 | CASSSGQGYNSPLHF | TGTGCCAGTAGTTCCGGACAGGGGTATAATTCACCCCTCCACTTT
TRBJ1-2 | TRBV7-9 | NA | CASSIGGPGGYTF | TGTGCCAGCAGCATAGGGGGGCCTGGGGGCTACACCTTC
TRBJ2-4 | TRBV29-1 | TRBD1 | CSVEGRGKNIQYF | TGCAGCGTTGAAGGCAGGGGGAAAAACATTCAGTACTTC
TRBJ1-3 | TRBV6-1 | NA | CASSGRQAHSGNTIYF | TGTGCCAGCAGTGGGAGACAGGCCCACTCTGGAAACACCATATATTTT
TRBJ2-5 | TRBV10-3 | TRBD2 | CAISESMRGGETQYF | TGTGCCATCAGTGAGTCAATGCGGGGGGGAGAGACCCAGTACTTC
TRBJ2-1 | TRBV11-3 | NA | CASSPDYPSIKSSYNEQFF | TGTGCCAGCAGCCCCGACTACCCCTCGATTAAAAGCTCCTACAATGAGCAGTTCTTC
TRBJ2-5 | TRBV7-9 | NA | CASSLAGQTQYF | TGTGCCAGCAGCTTAGCGGGGCAGACCCAGTACTTC
TRBJ1-5 | TRBV19 | TRBD1 | CASSIGTVNQPQHF | TGTGCCAGTAGTATCGGGACAGTCAATCAGCCCCAGCATTTT
TRBJ2-6 | TRBV6-4 | NA | CASSQEGTSGANVLTF | TGTGCCAGCAGTCAAGAGGGGACATCTGGGGCCAACGTCCTGACTTTC
TRBJ1-5 | TRBV25-1 | NA | CASSPDRDISNQPQHF | TGTGCCAGCAGTCCAGATCGGGACATTAGCAATCAGCCCCAGCATTTT
TRBJ2-5 | TRBV27 | TRBD2 | CASSLTSGSETQYF | TGTGCCAGCAGTTTGACTAGCGGGTCTGAGACCCAGTACTTC
TRBJ2-1 | TRBV29-1 | NA | CSVEWGPEQFF | TGCAGCGTTGAATGGGGCCCTGAGCAGTTCTTC
TRBJ1-5 | TRBV6-1 | TRBD1 | CASSGQTGSDSNQPQHF | TGTGCCAGCAGTGGCCAGACAGGGTCGGATAGCAATCAGCCCCAGCATTTT
TRBJ2-1 | TRBV6-4 | TRBD1 | CASSGGQRGDEQFF | TGTGCCAGCAGTGGGGGACAGAGGGGAGATGAGCAGTTCTTC